This TCR beta chain was profiled in a study of PD-L1 blockade in urothelial cancer. At the level of the study: Patients' prior chemotherapy regimens numbered 0 to 3.

CDR1 is MNHEY and CDR2 is SMNVEV in the germline V gene (reference sequence). The V end lost 2 bases, the J end lost 4 bases, and 14 bases lay between the germline ends. This CDR3 is 15 amino acids long. Synthetic TCR analog templates were spiked into all PCRs individually. TCRdb keeps only in-frame clones here, not all; method: immunoSEQ multiplex PCR. The sample contains about 21,000 clones, 90% of which appear only once. Each patient gave between 1 and 8 samples of peripheral blood mononuclear cells, which were collected pretreatment and during treatment. The chain links TRBV27 to TRBJ1-2; no reliable D call. This sample comprised PBMCs, obtained around atezolizumab (anti-PD-L1) treatment. The sequence was collected from an older woman with urothelial cancer. The CDR3 sequence is CASSLGREGLYGYTF. DNA of the CDR3: TGTGCCAGCAGTTTAGGGCGGGAGGGTCTCTATGGCTACACCTTC.